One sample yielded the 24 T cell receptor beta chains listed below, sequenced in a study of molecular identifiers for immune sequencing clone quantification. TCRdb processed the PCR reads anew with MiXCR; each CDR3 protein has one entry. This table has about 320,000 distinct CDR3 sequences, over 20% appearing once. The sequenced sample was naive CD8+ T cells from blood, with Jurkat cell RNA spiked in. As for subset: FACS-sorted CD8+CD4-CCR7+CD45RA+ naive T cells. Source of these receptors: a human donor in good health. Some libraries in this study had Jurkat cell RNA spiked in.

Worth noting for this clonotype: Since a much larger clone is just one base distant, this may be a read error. The CDR3 loop is CSARGHNIAKNTQYF. The DNA for the CDR3 is TGCAGTGCTAGAGGTCATAACATAGCCAAAAACACTCAGTACTTC. The chain carries TRBV20-1 and TRBJ2-4; no clear D gene. CDR3 size: 15 residues. Germline V lookup: CDR1 DFQATT, CDR2 SNEGSKA (reference sequence).

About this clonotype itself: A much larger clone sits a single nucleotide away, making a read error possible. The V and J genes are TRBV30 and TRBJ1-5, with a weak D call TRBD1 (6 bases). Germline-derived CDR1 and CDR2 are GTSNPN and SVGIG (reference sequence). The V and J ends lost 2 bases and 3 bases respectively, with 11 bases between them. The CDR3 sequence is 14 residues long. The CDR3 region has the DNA TGTGCCTGGAGTCATACAGGGAACAATCAGCCCCAGCATTTT. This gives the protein CAWSHTGNNQPQHF.

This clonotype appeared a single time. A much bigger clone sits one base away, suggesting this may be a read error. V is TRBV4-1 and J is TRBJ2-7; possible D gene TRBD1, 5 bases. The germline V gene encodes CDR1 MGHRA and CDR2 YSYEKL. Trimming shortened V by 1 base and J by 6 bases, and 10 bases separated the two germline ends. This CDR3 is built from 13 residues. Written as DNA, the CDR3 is TGCGCCAGCAGCCAAGCCCTTAGGGGCGAGCAGTACTTC. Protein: CASSQALRGEQYF.

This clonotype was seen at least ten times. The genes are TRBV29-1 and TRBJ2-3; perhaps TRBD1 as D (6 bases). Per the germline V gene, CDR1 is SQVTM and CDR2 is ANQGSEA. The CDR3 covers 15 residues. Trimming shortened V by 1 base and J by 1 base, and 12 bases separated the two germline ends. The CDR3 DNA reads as TGCAGCGTTGAAGGGGGGCCGGGGCGCACAGATACGCAGTATTTT. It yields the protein CSVEGGPGRTDTQYF.

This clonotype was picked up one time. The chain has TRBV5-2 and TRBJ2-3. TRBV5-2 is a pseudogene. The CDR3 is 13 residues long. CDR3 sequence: CARQLVGPDTQYF. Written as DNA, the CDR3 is TGTGCCAGACAATTGGTCGGGCCAGATACGCAGTATTTT.

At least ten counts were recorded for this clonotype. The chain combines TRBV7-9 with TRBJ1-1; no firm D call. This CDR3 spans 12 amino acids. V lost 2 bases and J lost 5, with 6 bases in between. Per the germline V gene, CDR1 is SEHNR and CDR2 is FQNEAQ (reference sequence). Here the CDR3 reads CASSLMVTEAFF. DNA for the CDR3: TGTGCCAGCAGCTTAATGGTGACTGAAGCTTTCTTT.

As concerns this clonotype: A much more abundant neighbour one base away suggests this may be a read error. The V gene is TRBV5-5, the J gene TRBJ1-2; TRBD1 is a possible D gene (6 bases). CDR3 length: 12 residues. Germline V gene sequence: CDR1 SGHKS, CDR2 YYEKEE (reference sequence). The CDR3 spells CASSMDSYGCTF. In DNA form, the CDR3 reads TGTGCCAGCAGCATGGACAGCTATGGCTGCACCTTC.

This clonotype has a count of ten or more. DNA for the CDR3: TGTGCCAGCAGCTCCGGGGGCAGGAACACTGAAGCTTTCTTT. It specifies CASSSGGRNTEAFF. This chain connects TRBV6-2 or TRBV6-3 to TRBJ1-1, with D possibly being TRBD1 (6 bases). The CDR3 totals 14 residues. V was shortened by 6 bases and J by 1 base, with 12 bases between the two germline ends. The germline V gene has CDR1 MNHEY and CDR2 SVGEGT.

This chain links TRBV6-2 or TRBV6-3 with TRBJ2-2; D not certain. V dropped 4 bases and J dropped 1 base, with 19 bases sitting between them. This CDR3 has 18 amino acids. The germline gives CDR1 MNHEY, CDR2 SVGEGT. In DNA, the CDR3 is TGTGCCAGCAGTTCCCCACTCCGGTATGGGGTGAACACCGGGGAGCTGTTTTTT. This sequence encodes CASSSPLRYGVNTGELFF.

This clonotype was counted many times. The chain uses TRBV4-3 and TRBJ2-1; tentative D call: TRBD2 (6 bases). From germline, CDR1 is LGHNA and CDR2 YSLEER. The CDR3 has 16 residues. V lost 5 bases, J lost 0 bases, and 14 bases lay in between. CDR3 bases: TGCGCCAGCAGCGAAGCCGGGGGAAGCTCCTACAATGAGCAGTTCTTC. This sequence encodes CASSEAGGSSYNEQFF.

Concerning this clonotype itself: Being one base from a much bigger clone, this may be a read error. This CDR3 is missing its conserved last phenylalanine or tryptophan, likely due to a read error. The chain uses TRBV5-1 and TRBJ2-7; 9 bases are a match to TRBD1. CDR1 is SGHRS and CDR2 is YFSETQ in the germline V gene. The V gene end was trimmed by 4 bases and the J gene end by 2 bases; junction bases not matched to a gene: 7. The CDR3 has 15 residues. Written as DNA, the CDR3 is TGCGCCAGCAGCCCGGGACAGGGACTAACCTACGAGCAGTACCTC. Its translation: CASSPGQGLTYEQYL.

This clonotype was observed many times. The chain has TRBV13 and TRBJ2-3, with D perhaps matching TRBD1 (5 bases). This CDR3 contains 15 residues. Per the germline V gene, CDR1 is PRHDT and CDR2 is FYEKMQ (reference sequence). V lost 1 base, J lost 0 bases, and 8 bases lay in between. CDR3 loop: CASSLVGESTDTQYF. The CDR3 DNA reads TGTGCCAGCAGCTTAGTAGGGGAAAGCACAGATACGCAGTATTTT.

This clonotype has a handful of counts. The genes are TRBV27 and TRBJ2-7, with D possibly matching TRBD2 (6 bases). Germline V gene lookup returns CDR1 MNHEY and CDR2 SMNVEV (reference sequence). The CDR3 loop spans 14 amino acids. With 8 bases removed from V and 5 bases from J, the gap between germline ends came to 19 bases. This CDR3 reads CASRGLGAAHEQYF. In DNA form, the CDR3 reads TGTGCCAGCCGGGGGTTAGGGGCTGCCCACGAGCAGTACTTC.

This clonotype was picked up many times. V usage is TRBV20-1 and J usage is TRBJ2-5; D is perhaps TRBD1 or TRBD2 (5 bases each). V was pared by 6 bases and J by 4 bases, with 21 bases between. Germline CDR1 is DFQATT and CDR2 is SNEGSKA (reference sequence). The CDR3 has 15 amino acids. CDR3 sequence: CSAEIPGPRGETQYF. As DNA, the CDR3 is TGCAGTGCGGAAATTCCGGGACCGCGAGGAGAGACCCAGTACTTC.

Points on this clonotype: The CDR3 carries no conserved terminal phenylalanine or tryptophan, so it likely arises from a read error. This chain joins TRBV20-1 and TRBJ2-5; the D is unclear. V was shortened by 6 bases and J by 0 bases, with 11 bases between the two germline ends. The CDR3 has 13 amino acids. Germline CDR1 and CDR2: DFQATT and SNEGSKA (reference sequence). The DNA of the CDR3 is TGCAGTGCAAAGTACACGTACCAAGAGACCCAGTACCTC. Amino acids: CSAKYTYQETQYL.

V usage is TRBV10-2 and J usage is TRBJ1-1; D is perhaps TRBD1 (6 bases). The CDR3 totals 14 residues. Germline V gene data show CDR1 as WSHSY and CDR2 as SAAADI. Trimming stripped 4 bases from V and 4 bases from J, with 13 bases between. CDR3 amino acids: CASSGGARLTEAFF. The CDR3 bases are TGCGCCAGCAGTGGGGGGGCGCGGCTCACTGAAGCTTTCTTT.

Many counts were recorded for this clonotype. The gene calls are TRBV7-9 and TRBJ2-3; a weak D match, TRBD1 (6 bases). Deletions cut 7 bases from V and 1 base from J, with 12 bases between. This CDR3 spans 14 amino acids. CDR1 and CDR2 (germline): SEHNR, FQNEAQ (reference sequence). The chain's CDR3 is CASIGTFRTDTQYF. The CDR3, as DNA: TGTGCCAGCATTGGGACATTTCGCACAGATACGCAGTATTTT.

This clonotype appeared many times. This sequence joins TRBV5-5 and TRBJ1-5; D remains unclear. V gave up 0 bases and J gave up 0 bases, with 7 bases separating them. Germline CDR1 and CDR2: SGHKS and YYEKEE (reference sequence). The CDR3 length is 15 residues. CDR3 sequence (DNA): TGTGCCAGCAGCTTGGAGGAGTATAGCAATCAGCCCCAGCATTTT. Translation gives CASSLEEYSNQPQHF.

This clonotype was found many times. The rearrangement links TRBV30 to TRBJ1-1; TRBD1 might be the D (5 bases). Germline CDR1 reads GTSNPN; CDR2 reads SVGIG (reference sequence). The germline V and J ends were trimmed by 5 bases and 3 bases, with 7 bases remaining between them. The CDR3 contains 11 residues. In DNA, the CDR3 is TGTGCCTGGCAGGGCTACACTGAAGCTTTCTTT. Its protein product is CAWQGYTEAFF.

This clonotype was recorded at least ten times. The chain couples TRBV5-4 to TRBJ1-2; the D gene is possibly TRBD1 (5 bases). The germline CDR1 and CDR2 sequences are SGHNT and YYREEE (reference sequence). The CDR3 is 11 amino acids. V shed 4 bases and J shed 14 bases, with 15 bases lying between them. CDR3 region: CASSADIEETF. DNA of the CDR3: TGTGCCAGCAGCGCGGACATAGAGGAAACCTTC.

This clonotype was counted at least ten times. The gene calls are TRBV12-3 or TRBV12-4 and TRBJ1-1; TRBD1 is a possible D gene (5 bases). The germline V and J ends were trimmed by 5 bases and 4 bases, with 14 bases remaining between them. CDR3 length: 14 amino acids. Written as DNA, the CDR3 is TGTGCCAGCAGTCGAGCAGGGATAGGCACTGAAGCTTTCTTT. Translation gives CASSRAGIGTEAFF.

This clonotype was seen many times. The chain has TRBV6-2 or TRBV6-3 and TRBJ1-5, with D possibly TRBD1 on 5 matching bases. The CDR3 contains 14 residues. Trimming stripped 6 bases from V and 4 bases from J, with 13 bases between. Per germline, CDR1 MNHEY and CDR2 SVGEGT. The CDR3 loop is CASSRDILNQPQHF. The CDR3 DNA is TGTGCCAGCAGCAGGGATATCCTAAATCAGCCCCAGCATTTT.

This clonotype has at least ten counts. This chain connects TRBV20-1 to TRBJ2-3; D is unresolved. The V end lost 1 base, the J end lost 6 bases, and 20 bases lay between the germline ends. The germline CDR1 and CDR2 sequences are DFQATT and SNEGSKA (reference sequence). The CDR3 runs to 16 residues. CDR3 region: CSARVGMGIFVDTQYF. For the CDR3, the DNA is TGCAGTGCTAGAGTAGGGATGGGGATTTTCGTGGATACGCAGTATTTT.

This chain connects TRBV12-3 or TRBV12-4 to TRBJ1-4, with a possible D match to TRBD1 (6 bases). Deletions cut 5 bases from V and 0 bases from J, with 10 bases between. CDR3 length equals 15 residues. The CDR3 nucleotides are TGTGCCAGCAGTACCGGGACACCAACTAATGAAAAACTGTTTTTT. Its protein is CASSTGTPTNEKLFF.